The present TCR beta chain was sequenced within a study of a mutant IDH1 vaccine in newly diagnosed glioma. For the study at large: Once 4-6 weeks had passed after radiotherapy alone, vaccination started, or it started with temozolomide cycles. Whole-study results and caveats: Immune responses induced by vaccination arose in approximately 93% of the patients.

Here immunoSEQ multiplex PCR was the method, and the copy in TCRdb shows in-frame clones only, minus some. The data hold approximately 56,000 clones, with about 71% observed a single time. Concerning this clone itself: Its cognate antigen is unknown.

The time point was: week 47, end of study. The study gave 300 ug of mutant IDH1 20-mer peptide per vaccine dose, with topical imiquimod. In every donor, the tumor was a new WHO grade 3 or 4 IDH1-mutant, ATRX-lost astrocytoma. CDR3 length equals 15 residues. CDR1 is WSHSY and CDR2 is SAAADI in the germline V gene. V shed 4 bases and J 0 bases; nucleotides not matched to a gene: 4. The input for sequencing was PBMCs, taken from a glioma patient whose treatment included an IDH1 peptide vaccine. The receptor was isolated from a man aged 45 to 65 with glioma. The rearrangement links TRBV10-2 to TRBJ2-3; 7 nucleotides match TRBD2. As DNA, the CDR3 is TGCGCCAGCAGTGGCCTAGCGGTTAGCACAGATACGCAGTATTTT. Its translation is CASSGLAVSTDTQYF.